This T cell receptor beta chain comes out of a study of cytomegalovirus exposure and HLA in healthy donors. Study background: Of all 400 or so donors who were genotyped, 80% to 85% belonged to the Caucasian-associated ancestry cluster. Study results and limitations: In a later analysis, TCR beta V- and J-gene trimming was associated with a missense DCLRE1C variant. Specific recognition of CMV antigens was confirmed in vitro for three chains (all CMV-associated).

There were likely unrecorded immune exposures, though donors were nominally healthy when sampled. PCR amplification relied on 60 Vbeta primers (plus 13 Jbeta primers). Method: immunoSEQ multiplex PCR; TCRdb's copy keeps in-frame clones and lacks some. The sample has 37,000 or so clones, roughly 81% seen once. A note on this clone: Its antigen is not identified.

The receptor comes from a middle-aged woman in good health and CMV-seronegative. The sequencing input was PBMCs.

CDR3 protein: CASSLVTAKFAGNTIYF. DNA for the CDR3: TGTGCCAGCAGCTTGGTGACAGCTAAATTCGCGGGAAACACCATATATTTT. J is TRBJ1-3 and V is TRBV5-6; a weak D match, TRBD1 (5 bases). The germline V and J ends were trimmed by 0 bases and 4 bases, with 17 bases remaining between them. The germline V gene encodes CDR1 SGHDT and CDR2 YYEEEE. The CDR3 covers 17 residues.